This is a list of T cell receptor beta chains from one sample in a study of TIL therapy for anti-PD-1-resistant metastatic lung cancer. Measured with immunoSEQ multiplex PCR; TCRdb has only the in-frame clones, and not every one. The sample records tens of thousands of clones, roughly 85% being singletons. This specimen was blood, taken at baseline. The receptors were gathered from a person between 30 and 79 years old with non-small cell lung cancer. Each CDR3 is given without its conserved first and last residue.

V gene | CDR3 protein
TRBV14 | ASSQVRGYEQY
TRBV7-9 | ASSSPGLQTGGTQY
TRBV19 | ASSIGAGSRTDTQY
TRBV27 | ASSSAGLAGAAYNEQF
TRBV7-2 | ASSLAGGGTGELF
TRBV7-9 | ASSPMGHSGNTIY
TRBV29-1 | SPPGDEQY
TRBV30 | AWSTDRDNQPQH
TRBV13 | ASSSSGGLYNEQF
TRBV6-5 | ASSYHGTSGRDTQY
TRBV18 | ASSPGTSGRSYEQY
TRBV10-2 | ASSEILTGTEAF